These 2 T cell receptor beta chains share one sample of origin, sequenced in a study of PD-1 blockade in classical Hodgkin lymphoma. The table came from immunoSEQ multiplex PCR; TCRdb's copy has only in-frame clones and leaves some out. The data show 25,000 to 35,000 clones, 85% seen once. Exposure to brentuximab vedotin varied, and each patient had relapsed following autologous stem cell transplantation. Researchers used magnetic negative selection to pull out pure CD4+ T cells from thawed PBMCs. The input for sequencing was CD4+ T cells from blood, taken at baseline. The receptors were gathered from a human donor with classical Hodgkin lymphoma.

The chain employs TRBV2 and TRBJ2-3; 7 bases align to TRBD2. The CDR3 spans 15 residues. Per germline, CDR1 SNHLY and CDR2 FYNNEI. V lost 8 bases, J lost 2 bases, and 10 bases stayed unmatched. CDR3 sequence reads: CASSGGGVYTDTQYF. The CDR3 DNA is TGTGCCAGCTCGGGGGGTGGGGTCTACACAGATACGCAGTATTTT. Supplemented by reference TRBV2 and TRBJ2-3, the full variable domain reads EPEVTQTPSHQVTQMGQEVILRCVPISNHLYFYWYRQILGQKVEFLVSFYNNEISEKSEIFDDQFSVERPDGSNFTLKIRSTKLEDSAMYFCASSGGGVYTDTQYFGPGTRLTVL.

The chain recombines TRBV11-3 with TRBJ2-7; 8 nucleotides match TRBD2. This CDR3 spans 15 amino acids. Looked up from germline, CDR1 is SGHNT and CDR2 is YENEEA. The V segment lost 2 bases and the J segment 2 bases; nucleotides outside the gene matches: 5. CDR3 sequence reads: CASSLRAGGPYEQYF. DNA of the CDR3: TGTGCCAGCAGCTTAAGGGCGGGAGGCCCCTACGAGCAGTACTTC.